This TCR beta chain was profiled in a study of T cell responses to AZD1222 COVID-19 vaccine. In germline, CDR1 is MNHEY, CDR2 SMNVEV (reference sequence). Trimming pared 5 bases from V and 5 bases from J, leaving 4 bases between. This CDR3 spans 10 amino acids. Profiled with immunoSEQ multiplex PCR; TCRdb holds only in-frame clones, not every one. The sample holds some 120,000 clones, 86% seen once. Sequencing used peripheral blood, obtained 28 days after the second AZD1222 dose. This receptor was taken from an adult who received the AZD1222 COVID-19 vaccine. The V and J genes are TRBV27 and TRBJ2-7; D unclear. CDR3 in DNA: TGTGCCAGCAGTGGTCACGAGCAGTACTTC. Encoded protein: CASSGHEQYF.